Listed below are T cell receptor beta chains from one sample, sequenced in a study of cytomegalovirus exposure and HLA in healthy donors. Only in-frame clones appear in the TCRdb table, and some are missing; sequencing was by immunoSEQ multiplex PCR. The table includes roughly 100,000 clones, 9.5% to 13% detected once. Sequences were obtained from PBMCs. The receptors shown here come from a man aged 40-50 years in good health and CMV-seropositive. The CDR3 runs from the conserved cysteine through the conserved F or W.

v_call cdr3_aa
TRBV5-6 CASSLARLTGELFF
TRBV4-2 CASSQGAGGPADTQYF
TRBV7-9 CASSPSASYEQYF
TRBV30 CASTTGGRFYGYTF
TRBV7-9 CASSPTGVGAFDEQFF
TRBV9 CASSAKSRGLGETQYF
TRBV28 CASLTREGNTEAFF
TRBV7-2 CASSASNEQFF
TRBV5-6 CASSSQTGGTEAFF
TRBV7-8 CASSLEDILNEKLFF
TRBV19 CASSIGGVLKTKNIQYF
TRBV27 CASTSREVITGELFF
TRBV6-1 CASRKPGQPSYEQYF
TRBV2 CASSVQGNTIYF
TRBV11-2 CASSLVADMEAFF
TRBV28 CASTRTGGMNTEAFF
TRBV7-9 CASSSLSDRLGQNTEAFF
TRBV12-5 CASGVDSAPYGYTF